Listed below are T cell receptor beta chains from one sample, sequenced in a study of blood T cell repertoires in COVID-19. The repertoire was sequenced with immunoSEQ multiplex PCR; TCRdb's copy has only in-frame clones and lacks some. The table records around 170,000 clones, over 70% of them present only once. Sequencing was performed on peripheral blood. The receptors here all came from a woman aged 55-70 years with acute or convalescent COVID-19. Both conserved end residues are part of each CDR3. A D gene is named only where the DNA matches it firmly. The size field is filled for only some rows; it gives once, few, many or a size class.

j_call,d_call,v_call,clone_size,cdr3_aa,cdr3_nt
TRBJ1-1,TRBD1,TRBV5-6,-,CASSSRQGKRMNTEAFF,TGTGCCAGCAGCTCGAGACAGGGAAAACGAATGAACACTGAAGCTTTCTTT
TRBJ2-1,-,TRBV7-3,-,CASSLSPPSSYNEQFF,TGTGCCAGCAGCTTATCCCCCCCGAGCTCCTACAATGAGCAGTTCTTC
TRBJ1-6,TRBD1,TRBV28,-,CASSSSDRGNSPLHF,TGTGCCAGCAGTTCATCGGACAGGGGAAATTCACCCCTCCACTTT
TRBJ2-7,TRBD2,TRBV15,-,CATSRDGGVNYEQYF,TGTGCCACCAGCAGAGATGGGGGGGTAAACTACGAGCAGTACTTC
TRBJ2-5,-,TRBV7-3,-,CASSLSPGHPQETQYF,TGTGCCAGCAGTTTGAGCCCGGGACACCCGCAAGAGACCCAGTACTTC
TRBJ1-2,-,TRBV30,-,CAWNRDGYTF,TGTGCCTGGAACAGGGACGGCTACACCTTC
TRBJ1-5,-,TRBV7-2,-,CASSLKRDSNQPQHF,TGTGCCAGCAGCTTAAAGAGAGATAGCAATCAGCCCCAGCATTTT
TRBJ1-1,-,TRBV6-1,-,CASSETGSGNTEAFF,TGTGCCAGCAGTGAAACAGGGTCCGGGAACACTGAAGCTTTCTTT
TRBJ2-7,-,TRBV7-9,-,CASSLLVGAPNEQYF,TGTGCCAGCAGCTTATTGGTGGGGGCCCCCAACGAGCAGTACTTC
TRBJ1-2,-,TRBV3-1/TRBV3-2,few,CASSQRGDGYTF,TGTGCCAGCAGCCAGCGGGGCGATGGCTACACCTTC
TRBJ1-5,TRBD1,TRBV28,few,CASSPPTGQIQPQHF,TGTGCCAGCAGTCCTCCGACAGGGCAGATTCAGCCCCAGCATTTT
TRBJ2-7,TRBD1,TRBV19,-,CASSKQGSSYEQYF,TGTGCCAGTAGTAAACAGGGGAGCTCCTACGAGCAGTACTTC
TRBJ2-1,-,TRBV27,-,CASSLEGQGEQFF,TGTGCCAGCAGTTTGGAGGGCCAGGGTGAGCAGTTCTTC
TRBJ1-2,-,TRBV5-1,-,CASRPSPSDQGLKAF,TGCGCCAGCCGACCCTCCCCCTCTGATCAGGGGTTAAAAGCGTTC
TRBJ2-2,-,TRBV30,-,CAWSVLADNTGELFF,TGTGCCTGGAGTGTACTAGCAGATAACACCGGGGAGCTGTTTTTT
TRBJ2-5,TRBD1,TRBV5-5,-,CASSRGQGARETQYF,TGTGCCAGCAGCAGGGGACAGGGGGCGCGGGAGACCCAGTACTTC
TRBJ2-2,-,TRBV19,once,CASSIDLGGTNTGELFF,TGTGCCAGTAGTATAGATCTTGGGGGGACTAACACCGGGGAGCTGTTTTTT
TRBJ2-5,TRBD2,TRBV5-4,-,CASSLHGGLEAQYF,TGTGCCAGCAGCTTACACGGGGGGTTAGAAGCCCAGTACTTC
TRBJ1-6,TRBD1,TRBV5-1,-,CASRPGTGVNSPLHF,TGCGCCAGCAGACCCGGGACAGGGGTCAATTCACCCCTCCACTTT
TRBJ1-3,-,TRBV2,-,CASSEPRSGNTIYF,TGTGCCAGCAGTGAACCCCGCTCTGGAAACACCATATATTTT
TRBJ2-2,TRBD1,TRBV6-5,-,CASRDRGNTGELFF,TGTGCCAGCAGAGACAGGGGGAACACCGGGGAGCTGTTTTTT
TRBJ2-7,-,TRBV5-1,few,CASSPGSVTYEQYF,TGCGCCAGCAGCCCGGGGTCGGTAACCTACGAGCAGTACTTC
TRBJ1-6,-,TRBV6-5,-,CASSYLGPDSPLHF,TGTGCCAGCAGCTACCTTGGGCCCGATTCACCCCTCCACTTT
TRBJ1-2,-,TRBV27,-,CASSFPGTKGNNYGYTF,TGTGCCAGCAGTTTCCCCGGGACTAAGGGCAATAACTATGGCTACACCTTC
TRBJ2-3,-,TRBV28,-,CASSSPPQQSDTQYF,TGTGCCAGCAGTTCCCCCCCCCAACAATCAGATACGCAGTATTTT
TRBJ1-1,-,TRBV19,-,CASSPNPATGSPEAFF,TGTGCCAGTAGTCCAAACCCAGCGACAGGAAGCCCTGAAGCTTTCTTT
TRBJ2-3,TRBD2,TRBV5-6,-,CASSFIRGGRDTQYF,TGTGCCAGCAGCTTCATTCGGGGGGGCCGAGATACGCAGTATTTT
TRBJ2-5,-,TRBV11-2,-,CASSSTGTETQYF,TGTGCCAGCAGCTCGACAGGTACAGAGACCCAGTACTTC
TRBJ2-3,-,TRBV6-2/TRBV6-3,few,CASSYSRWEEKDTQYF,TGTGCCAGCAGTTACTCACGGTGGGAGGAGAAAGATACGCAGTATTTT
TRBJ1-5,TRBD1,TRBV6-5,-,CATRISGQVPQPQHF,TGTGCCACCAGAATATCGGGACAGGTCCCTCAGCCCCAGCATTTT
TRBJ1-2,-,TRBV7-2,-,CASSLVRYGYTF,TGTGCCAGCAGCTTAGTCCGGTATGGCTACACCTTC
TRBJ2-1,TRBD1,TRBV7-7,-,CASSAGTGLDEQFF,TGTGCTAGCAGCGCGGGGACAGGCCTTGATGAGCAGTTCTTC
TRBJ2-2,-,TRBV7-7,-,CASSSGASNTGELFF,TGTGCTAGCAGCTCAGGGGCCTCGAACACCGGGGAGCTGTTTTTT
TRBJ2-7,TRBD2,TRBV7-2,-,CASSPGLAGGTFEQYF,TGTGCCAGCAGCCCGGGACTAGCGGGGGGGACCTTCGAGCAGTACTTC
TRBJ2-5,-,TRBV3-1/TRBV3-2,-,CASSQRGEAQYF,TGTGCCAGCAGCCAACGCGGAGAAGCCCAGTACTTC